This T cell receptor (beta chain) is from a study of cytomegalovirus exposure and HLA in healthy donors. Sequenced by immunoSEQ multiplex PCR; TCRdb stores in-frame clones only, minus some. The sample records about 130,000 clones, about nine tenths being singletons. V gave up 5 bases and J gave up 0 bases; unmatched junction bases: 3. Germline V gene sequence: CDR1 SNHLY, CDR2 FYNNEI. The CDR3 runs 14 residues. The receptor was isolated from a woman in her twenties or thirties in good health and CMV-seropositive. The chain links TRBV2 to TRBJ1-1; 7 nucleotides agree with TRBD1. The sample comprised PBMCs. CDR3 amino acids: CASSSDRVNTEAFF. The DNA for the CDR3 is TGTGCCAGCAGTTCTGACAGGGTGAACACTGAAGCTTTCTTT.